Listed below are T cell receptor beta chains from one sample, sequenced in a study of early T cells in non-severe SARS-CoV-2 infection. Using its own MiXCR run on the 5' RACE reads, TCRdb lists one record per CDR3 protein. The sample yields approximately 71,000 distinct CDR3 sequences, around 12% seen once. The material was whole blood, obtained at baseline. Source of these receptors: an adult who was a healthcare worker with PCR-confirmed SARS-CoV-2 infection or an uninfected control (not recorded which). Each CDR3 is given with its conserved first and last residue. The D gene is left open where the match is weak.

CASSVSGGLSNQPQHF TRBJ1-5 . TRBV2
CASSLGGPGTGELFF TRBJ2-2 . TRBV5-1
CASGSQPQHF TRBJ1-5 . TRBV28
CASSLARMSAEAFF TRBJ1-1 . TRBV7-2
CASSFFGTGAGSPF TRBJ2-4 . TRBV7-9
CASSQDFSTGELFF TRBJ2-2 . TRBV14
CASSGQGARNEQFF TRBJ2-1 TRBD1 TRBV18
CASSLTLGGENNEQFF TRBJ2-1 TRBD2 TRBV11-2
CASSEGQGNTEAFF TRBJ1-1 . TRBV6-1
CASSRVGAYTEAFF TRBJ1-1 . TRBV4-3
CASSPRGLAPRSFSTDTQYF TRBJ2-3 TRBD2 TRBV19
CASSQEAGLAGTDTQYF TRBJ2-3 TRBD2 TRBV4-2
CASSPRTGAREKLFF TRBJ1-4 TRBD1 TRBV7-2
CASSSPGASVPEQYF TRBJ2-7 . TRBV28
CASEEGNEQYF TRBJ2-7 . TRBV7-9
CASSSRTDRGPSYNEQFF TRBJ2-1 . TRBV5-6
CASSVAGGTPEAFF TRBJ1-1 . TRBV9
CASSQVGNEQFF TRBJ2-1 . TRBV4-1
CASSPKLAGEQYF TRBJ2-7 . TRBV18
CASSTRVGKERISPLHF TRBJ1-6 . TRBV5-6
CASSGDTYTGELFF TRBJ2-2 . TRBV18
CSATDRDHSYEQYF TRBJ2-7 TRBD1 TRBV20-1
CASRAGGQTQYF TRBJ2-5 TRBD2 TRBV6-5
CASSLIVSGGPTTDTQYF TRBJ2-3 TRBD2 TRBV27
CARKRHEKLFF TRBJ1-4 . TRBV2
CASSRGTFMNTEAFF TRBJ1-1 . TRBV5-1
CASGKTGGGYSPLHF TRBJ1-6 TRBD1 TRBV7-6
CASSLGSGEAFF TRBJ1-1 . TRBV11-3
CASTPDRGLSGANVLTF TRBJ2-6 TRBD1 TRBV28